This entry features one TCR beta chain sequence. V lost 6 bases to trimming and J lost 8 bases, with 17 bases between them. The CDR3 consists of 14 residues. The germline V gene encodes CDR1 SNHLY and CDR2 FYNNEI. The assay was immunoSEQ multiplex PCR, and TCRdb's table has in-frame clones only and misses some. The top ten clones hold roughly 3% of a sample with 200,000 to 250,000 clones, 85% to 90% of them seen once. This entry is derived from a study of blood T cell repertoires in COVID-19. Overall study: Some COVID-19 samples were acute and others convalescent; all came from the United States, Italy and Spain.

Each participant's cohort was designated according to participant-reported clinical history. The TCR originated in a woman between 18 and 29 years old in a cohort exposed to, infected with or recovered from COVID-19 (not recorded which). Sequenced: PBMCs or T cells enriched from blood (not recorded which). The V call is TRBV2, the J call TRBJ2-1, with D possibly matching TRBD2 (5 bases). DNA for the CDR3: TGTGCCAGCAGCGCTTCGACTATCTATGATGAGCAGTTCTTC. As protein: CASSASTIYDEQFF.